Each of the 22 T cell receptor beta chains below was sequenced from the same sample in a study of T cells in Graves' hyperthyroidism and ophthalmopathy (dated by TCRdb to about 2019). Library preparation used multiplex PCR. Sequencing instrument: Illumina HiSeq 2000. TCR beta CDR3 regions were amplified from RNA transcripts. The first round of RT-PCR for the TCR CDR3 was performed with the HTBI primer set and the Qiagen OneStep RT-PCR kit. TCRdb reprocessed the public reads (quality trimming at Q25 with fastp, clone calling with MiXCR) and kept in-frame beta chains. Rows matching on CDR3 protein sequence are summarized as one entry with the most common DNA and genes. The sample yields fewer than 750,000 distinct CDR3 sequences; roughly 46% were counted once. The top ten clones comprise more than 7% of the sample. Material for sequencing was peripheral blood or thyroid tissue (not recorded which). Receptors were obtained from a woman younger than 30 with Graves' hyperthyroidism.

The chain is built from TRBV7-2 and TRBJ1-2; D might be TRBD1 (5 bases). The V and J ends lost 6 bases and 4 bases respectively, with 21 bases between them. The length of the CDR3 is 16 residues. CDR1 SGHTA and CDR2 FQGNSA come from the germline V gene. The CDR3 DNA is TGTGCCAGCAGGGAGTATGGGGCGGTTGGTGGCTATGGCTACACCTTC. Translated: CASREYGAVGGYGYTF. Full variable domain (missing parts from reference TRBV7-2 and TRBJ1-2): GAGVSQSPSNKVTEKGKDVELRCDPISGHTALYWYRQSLGQGLEFLIYFQGNSAPDKSGLPSDRFSAERTGGSVSTLTIQRTQQEDSAVYLCASREYGAVGGYGYTFGSGTRLTVV.

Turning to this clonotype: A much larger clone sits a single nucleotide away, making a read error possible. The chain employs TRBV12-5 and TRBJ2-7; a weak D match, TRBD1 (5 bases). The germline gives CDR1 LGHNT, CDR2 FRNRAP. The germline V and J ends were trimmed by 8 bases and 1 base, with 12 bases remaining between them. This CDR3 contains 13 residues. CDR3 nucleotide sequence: TGTGCTAGTATCCAGACAGAGTCCTACGAGCAGTACTTC. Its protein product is CASIQTESYEQYF.

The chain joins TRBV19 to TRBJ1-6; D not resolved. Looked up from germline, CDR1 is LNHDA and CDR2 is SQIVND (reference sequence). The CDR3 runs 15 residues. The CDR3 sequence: CVSSSTGRDNSPLHF. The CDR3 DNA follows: TGTGTCAGCAGCTCGACGGGGAGAGACAATTCACCCCTCCACTTT.

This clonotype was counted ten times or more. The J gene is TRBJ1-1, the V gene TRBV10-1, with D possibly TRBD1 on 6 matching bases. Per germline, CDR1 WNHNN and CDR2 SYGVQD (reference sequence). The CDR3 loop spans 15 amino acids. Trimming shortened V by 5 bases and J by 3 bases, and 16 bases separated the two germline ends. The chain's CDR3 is CASSYGQLEDTEAFF. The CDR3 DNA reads TGCGCCAGCAGTTACGGACAGCTGGAAGACACTGAAGCTTTCTTT.

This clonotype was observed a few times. Here the CDR3 DNA reads TGTGCCTGGAACCGGGACAGAGGCAATGAAAAACTGTTTTTT. As protein: CAWNRDRGNEKLFF. The chain carries TRBV30 and TRBJ1-4; 7 nucleotides align to TRBD1. The CDR3 extends over 14 amino acids. V lost 4 bases and J lost 5; bases outside the gene matches: 7. Germline V gene data show CDR1 as GTSNPN and CDR2 as SVGIG (reference sequence).

This chain's CDR3 is CASSADRGGCRSGNTIYF. The CDR3 DNA reads as TGTGCCAGCAGCGCGGACAGGGGGGGCTGCCGCTCTGGAAACACCATATATTTT. The chain uses TRBV7-2 and TRBJ1-3; 10 bases align to TRBD1. CDR3 size: 18 residues. Germline loops: CDR1 SGHTA, CDR2 FQGNSA. V lost 5 bases, J lost 0 bases, and 10 bases stayed unmatched.

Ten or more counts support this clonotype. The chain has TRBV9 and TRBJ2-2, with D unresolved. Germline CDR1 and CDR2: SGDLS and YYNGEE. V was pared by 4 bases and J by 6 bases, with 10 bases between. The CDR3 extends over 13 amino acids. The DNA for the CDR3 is TGTGCCAGCAGCCCCTTAGGGTCCGGGGAGCTGTTTTTT. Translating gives CASSPLGSGELFF.

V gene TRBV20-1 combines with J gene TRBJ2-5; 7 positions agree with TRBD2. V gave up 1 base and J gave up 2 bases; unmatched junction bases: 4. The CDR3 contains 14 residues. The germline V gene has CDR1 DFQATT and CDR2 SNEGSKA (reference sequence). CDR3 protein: CSARGGGEQETQYF. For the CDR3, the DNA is TGCAGTGCTAGAGGCGGGGGAGAACAAGAGACCCAGTACTTC.

The CDR3, as DNA: TGCAGTGCTAGTGACGGGAGGTACGCCCAGGATGAGCAGTTCTTC. Its translation is CSASDGRYAQDEQFF. V is TRBV20-1 and J is TRBJ2-7; TRBD2 matches 7 bases. The J call may be faulty, since TRBJ2-1 better matches the DNA end. CDR1 and CDR2 from the germline V gene are DFQATT and SNEGSKA (reference sequence). This CDR3 has 15 residues.

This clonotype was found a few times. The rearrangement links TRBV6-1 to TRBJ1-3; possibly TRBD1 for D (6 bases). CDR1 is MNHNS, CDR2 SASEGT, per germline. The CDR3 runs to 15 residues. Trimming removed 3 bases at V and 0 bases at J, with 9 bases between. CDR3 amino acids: CASSEWDISGNTIYF. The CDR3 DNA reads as TGTGCCAGCAGTGAGTGGGACATCTCTGGAAACACCATATATTTT.

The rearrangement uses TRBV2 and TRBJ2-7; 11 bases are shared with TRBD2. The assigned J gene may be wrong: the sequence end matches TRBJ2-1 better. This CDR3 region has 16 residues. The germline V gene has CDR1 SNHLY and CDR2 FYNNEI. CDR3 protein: CASIMETGSGRVKQFF. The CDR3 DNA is TGTGCCAGCATTATGGAGACGGGTAGCGGGAGGGTCAAGCAGTTCTTC.

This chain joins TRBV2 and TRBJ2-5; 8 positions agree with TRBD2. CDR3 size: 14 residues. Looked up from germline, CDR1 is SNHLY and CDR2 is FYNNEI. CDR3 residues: CGVVAAGVQETQYF. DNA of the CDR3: TGTGGGGTGGTAGCAGCGGGAGTCCAAGAGACCCAGTACTTC.

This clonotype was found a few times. Here the CDR3 reads CASSALLRAGKPNTEAFF. CDR3 in DNA: TGTGCCAGCAGTGCACTTCTCAGGGCAGGGAAACCCAACACTGAAGCTTTCTTT. The chain uses TRBV2 and TRBJ1-1; a possible D gene is TRBD1 (5 bases). This CDR3 has 18 amino acids. Germline V gene sequence: CDR1 SNHLY, CDR2 FYNNEI. Trimming shortened V by 4 bases and J by 2 bases, and 23 bases separated the two germline ends.

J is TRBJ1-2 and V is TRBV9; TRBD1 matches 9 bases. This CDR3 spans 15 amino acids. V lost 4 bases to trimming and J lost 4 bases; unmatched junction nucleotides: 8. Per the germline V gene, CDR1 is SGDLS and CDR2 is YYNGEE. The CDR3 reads CASSSRDRAIYGYTF. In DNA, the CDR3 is TGTGCCAGCAGCTCCCGGGACAGGGCGATCTATGGCTACACCTTC.

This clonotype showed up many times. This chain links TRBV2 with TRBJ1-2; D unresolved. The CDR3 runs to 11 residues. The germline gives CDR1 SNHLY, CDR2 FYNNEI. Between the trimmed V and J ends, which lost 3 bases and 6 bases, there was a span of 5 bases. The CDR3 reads CASSERDGYTF. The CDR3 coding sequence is TGTGCCAGCAGTGAGAGGGATGGCTACACCTTC.

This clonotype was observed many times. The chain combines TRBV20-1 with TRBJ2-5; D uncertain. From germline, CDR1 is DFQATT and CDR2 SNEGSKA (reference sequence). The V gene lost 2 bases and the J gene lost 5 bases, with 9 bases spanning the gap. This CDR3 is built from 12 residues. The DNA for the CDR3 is TGCAGTGCTAGACACAGTCCGGAGACCCAGTACTTC. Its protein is CSARHSPETQYF.

The CDR3 loop reads CASTPGVSYEQYF. CDR3 bases: TGTGCCAGCACCCCGGGAGTGTCCTACGAGCAGTACTTC. V usage is TRBV6-6 and J usage is TRBJ2-7; TRBD2 is a possible D gene (6 bases). The CDR3 runs to 13 residues. Looked up from germline, CDR1 is MNHNY and CDR2 is SVGAGI (reference sequence). V was cut by 7 bases and J by 1 base, with 11 bases left in between.

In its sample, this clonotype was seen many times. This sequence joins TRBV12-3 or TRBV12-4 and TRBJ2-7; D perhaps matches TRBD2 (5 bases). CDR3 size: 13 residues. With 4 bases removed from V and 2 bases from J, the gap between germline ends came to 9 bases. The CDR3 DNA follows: TGTGCCAGCAGTTCCGGGAAACCCTACGAGCAGTACTTC. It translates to CASSSGKPYEQYF.

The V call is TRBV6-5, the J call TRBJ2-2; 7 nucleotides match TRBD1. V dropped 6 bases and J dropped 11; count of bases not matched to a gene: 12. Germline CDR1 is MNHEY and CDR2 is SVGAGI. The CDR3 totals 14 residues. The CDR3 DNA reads TGTGCCAGCAGGAGGACGTATGACAGGGTTGAGCTGTTTTTT. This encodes CASRRTYDRVELFF.

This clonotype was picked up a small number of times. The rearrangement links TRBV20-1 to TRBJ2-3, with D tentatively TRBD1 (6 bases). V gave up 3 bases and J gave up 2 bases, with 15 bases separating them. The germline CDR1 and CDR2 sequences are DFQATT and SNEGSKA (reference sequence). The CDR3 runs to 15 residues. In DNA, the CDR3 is TGCAGTGCTAGGGGGGCGCAGGGTTCCACAGATACGCAGTATTTT. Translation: CSARGAQGSTDTQYF.

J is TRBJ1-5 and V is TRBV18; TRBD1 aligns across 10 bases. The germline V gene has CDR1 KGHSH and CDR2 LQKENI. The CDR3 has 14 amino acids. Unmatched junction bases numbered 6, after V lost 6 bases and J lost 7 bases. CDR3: CASSGGTGDQPQHF. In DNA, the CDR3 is TGTGCCAGCTCTGGCGGGACAGGGGACCAGCCCCAGCATTTT.

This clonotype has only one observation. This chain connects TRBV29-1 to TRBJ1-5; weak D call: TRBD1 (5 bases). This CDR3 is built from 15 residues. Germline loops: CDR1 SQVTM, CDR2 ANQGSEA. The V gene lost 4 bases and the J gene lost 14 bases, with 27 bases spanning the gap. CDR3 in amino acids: CSVVSLAGPSSYEHF. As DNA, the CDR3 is TGCAGCGTTGTAAGTCTAGCGGGACCGAGCTCCTACGAGCATTTT.